A single count supports the clone carrying this T cell receptor beta chain. Authors' data handling: Reference gene primer amplification yielded estimated nucleated cell counts. Measured with immunoSEQ multiplex PCR; TCRdb has only the in-frame clones, and not every one. That table furnishes V, J and clone size, whereas the DNA furnished D and trimming. The sample lists approximately 250,000 clones, less than 95% occurring once. V lost 6 bases, J lost 5 bases, and 15 bases lay in between. Germline V gene data show CDR1 as ENHRY and CDR2 as SYGVKD. The CDR3 spans 14 residues. Researchers sorted participants into cohorts using their self-reported clinical history. This sample was included in a study of blood T cell repertoires in COVID-19. Study-level background: Donors in the United States, Italy and Spain gave samples during acute or convalescent COVID-19. From T cells, B-cell-depleted T cells, or PBMCs came the material, which was cDNA or gDNA.

The receptor comes from a man aged 35-49 years who had been exposed to COVID-19. The sample was PBMCs or T cells enriched from blood (not recorded which). The chain employs TRBV10-3 and TRBJ2-3, with D possibly TRBD2 on 5 matching bases. This CDR3 is CAIRTGAGGDTQYF. The CDR3 DNA sequence: TGTGCCATCAGAACGGGCGCCGGAGGAGATACGCAGTATTTT.